What follows are 17 T cell receptor beta chains derived from one specimen sequenced in a study of blood T cell repertoires in COVID-19 (dated by TCRdb to 2018 to 2021). Library creation used the immunoSEQ multiplex PCR assay. TCRdb limited this immuneACCESS table to in-frame rearrangements with V and J called. A share of clones is missing; checked studies link under half to unresolved V genes, and the rest is unexplained. The sample table contains under 200,000 clones; only one count was recorded for around 86% of them. 2.5% to 4% of the sample is in the top ten clones. Sequenced: peripheral blood. These receptors all come from a man between 65 and 80 years old with acute or convalescent COVID-19.

The chain links TRBV5-1 to TRBJ2-7, with D hard to call. Between the trimmed V and J ends, which lost 0 bases and 2 bases, there was a span of 9 bases. CDR3 length: 14 amino acids. Germline values: CDR1 SGHRS, CDR2 YFSETQ. CDR3 amino acids: CASSLEVGTYEQYF. The DNA for the CDR3 is TGCGCCAGCAGCTTGGAAGTGGGCACCTACGAGCAGTACTTC.

This chain connects TRBV23-1 to TRBJ1-1; D unresolved. TRBV23-1 is an open reading frame whose function is uncertain. V lost 8 bases to trimming and J lost 4 bases, with 8 bases between them. The CDR3 sequence is 11 residues long. The CDR3 loop reads CASQPSTEAFF. CDR3 coding DNA: TGCGCCAGCCAACCGAGCACTGAAGCTTTCTTT.

The rearrangement joins TRBV6-5 to TRBJ2-7; no clear D gene. This CDR3 is 12 amino acids long. The V gene's germline CDR1 is MNHEY and CDR2 SVGAGI. Trimming removed 6 bases at V and 7 bases at J, with 13 bases between. The CDR3 DNA follows: TGTGCCAGCAGCCTCCTAGGTGCTGAGCAGTACTTC. Amino acids: CASSLLGAEQYF.

The V call is TRBV6-6, the J call TRBJ2-7; D is uncertain. Looked up from germline, CDR1 is MNHNY and CDR2 is SVGAGI (reference sequence). Deletions cut 6 bases from V and 1 base from J, with 10 bases between. The CDR3 runs 13 residues. CDR3 loop: CASSAYESYEQYF. The CDR3 region has the DNA TGTGCCAGCAGCGCTTATGAGTCCTACGAGCAGTACTTC.

The chain recombines TRBV2 with TRBJ2-3; 12 bases map to TRBD2. CDR3 size: 14 residues. Trimming took 8 bases from V and 5 from J; bases not matched to a gene: 5. Germline V CDR1 and CDR2: SNHLY, FYNNEI. The CDR3 spells CASRRLAGVDTQYF. Here the CDR3 DNA reads TGTGCCAGCCGACGACTAGCGGGGGTAGATACGCAGTATTTT.

Points on this clone: This sample also contains other DNA sequences that code for the same CDR3. The gene calls are TRBV5-1 and TRBJ2-1; 11 nucleotides match TRBD2. In germline, CDR1 is SGHRS, CDR2 YFSETQ. CDR3 length: 16 residues. With V trimmed by 0 bases and J by 4 bases, 3 bases remained unmatched. The CDR3 nucleotides are TGCGCCAGCAGCTTGGGACTAGCGGGGTTTTACAATGAGCAGTTCTTC. Translated, it gives CASSLGLAGFYNEQFF.

This clone was seen only once. The J gene is TRBJ2-7, the V gene TRBV27; D gene ambiguous. V dropped 2 bases and J dropped 0 bases, with 8 bases sitting between them. This CDR3 region has 14 residues. Looked up from germline, CDR1 is MNHEY and CDR2 is SMNVEV (reference sequence). The CDR3 is CASSLNRDSYEQYF. CDR3 coding DNA: TGTGCCAGCAGTTTAAACAGAGACTCCTACGAGCAGTACTTC.

This clone appeared once. The CDR3: CASSLGREDEQYF. The CDR3 DNA sequence: TGTGCCAGCAGCTTAGGCAGGGAAGACGAGCAGTACTTC. The rearrangement joins TRBV11-2 to TRBJ2-7, with a weak D call TRBD1 (5 bases). V was clipped by 1 base and J by 5 bases, with 9 bases between them. Germline values: CDR1 SGHAT, CDR2 FQNNGV. This CDR3 spans 13 amino acids.

This chain connects TRBV7-9 to TRBJ2-2, with 11 positions matching TRBD2. The CDR3 is 18 amino acids. V shed 2 bases and J 0 bases; nucleotides not matched to a gene: 5. Germline loops: CDR1 SEHNR, CDR2 FQNEAQ (reference sequence). CDR3 in DNA: TGTGCCAGCAGCTTAAAACTAGCGGGAGAGCCGAACACCGGGGAGCTGTTTTTT. It codes for CASSLKLAGEPNTGELFF. The full variable domain, completed using reference TRBV7-9 and TRBJ2-2, is DTGVSQNPRHKITKRGQNVTFRCDPISEHNRLYWYRQTLGQGPEFLTYFQNEAQLEKSRLLSDRFSAERPKGSFSTLEIQRTEQGDSAMYLCASSLKLAGEPNTGELFFGEGSRLTVL.

The rearrangement uses TRBV7-2 and TRBJ2-3; the D is unclear. The V gene lost 2 bases and the J gene lost 2 bases, with 8 bases spanning the gap. Germline V gene lookup returns CDR1 SGHTA and CDR2 FQGNSA. CDR3 length: 14 amino acids. The chain's CDR3 is CASSLLAYTDTQYF. CDR3 DNA sequence: TGTGCCAGCAGCTTATTGGCTTACACAGATACGCAGTATTTT.

This chain uses TRBV18 with TRBJ2-7; 13 bases fit TRBD2. The germline V gene has CDR1 KGHSH and CDR2 LQKENI. Losses at the gene ends were 2 bases for V and 7 bases for J; bases not matched to a gene: 8. The CDR3 has 16 residues. The CDR3 nucleotides read TGTGCCAGCTCACCAATCACTAGCGGGGGGGCAGAAGAGCAGTACTTC. Amino acid sequence: CASSPITSGGAEEQYF.

CDR3 protein: CASSWGGAGQPQHF. DNA of the CDR3: TGTGCCAGCAGCTGGGGGGGGGCAGGTCAGCCCCAGCATTTT. The chain couples TRBV11-2 to TRBJ1-5; a weak D match, TRBD1 (6 bases). The length of the CDR3 is 14 residues. Per the germline V gene, CDR1 is SGHAT and CDR2 is FQNNGV. The V gene lost 4 bases and the J gene lost 6 bases, with 13 bases spanning the gap.

This clone appeared a few times. The chain carries TRBV24-1 and TRBJ2-7; D gene ambiguous. The CDR3 length is 13 residues. Germline assignment: CDR1 KGHDR and CDR2 SFDVKD. V was cut by 5 bases and J by 0 bases, with 7 bases left in between. The CDR3 nucleotides read TGTGCCACCAGTGTGGCAGGCTCCTACGAGCAGTACTTC. Protein sequence: CATSVAGSYEQYF.

The V call is TRBV7-2, the J call TRBJ2-5; 12 nucleotides line up with TRBD2. Looked up from germline, CDR1 is SGHTA and CDR2 is FQGNSA. Trimming at V came to 2 bases and at J to 5 bases, leaving 6 bases not matched to a gene. The CDR3 is made up of 16 amino acids. CDR3 nucleotides: TGTGCCAGCAGCTTACGCCTAGCGGGGGGGCTGGAGACCCAGTACTTC. Encoded protein: CASSLRLAGGLETQYF.

This chain joins TRBV19 and TRBJ1-2; D is undetermined. The CDR3 is 14 amino acids. Germline loops: CDR1 LNHDA, CDR2 SQIVND (reference sequence). The V end lost 4 bases, the J end lost 7 bases, and 16 bases lay between the germline ends. The CDR3 loop is CASSTVAGFIGYTF. In nucleotides, the CDR3 is TGTGCCAGTAGTACAGTGGCGGGGTTTATTGGCTACACCTTC.

V and J are TRBV5-6 and TRBJ2-3; D is perhaps TRBD1 (5 bases). The CDR3 runs 14 residues. Germline CDR1 is SGHDT and CDR2 is YYEEEE. Trimming stripped 0 bases from V and 5 bases from J, with 10 bases between. The CDR3 bases are TGTGCCAGCAGCTTGGGGGGAAGGGGAGATACGCAGTATTTT. Encoded protein: CASSLGGRGDTQYF.

The V and J genes are TRBV18 and TRBJ1-2; no reliable D call. Trimming cost V 3 bases and J 4 bases, with 12 bases left between them. The CDR3 has 14 amino acids. CDR1 KGHSH and CDR2 LQKENI come from the germline V gene. CDR3 amino acids: CASSPSDGGYGYTF. CDR3 nucleotide sequence: TGTGCCAGCTCACCCTCAGACGGAGGCTATGGCTACACCTTC.